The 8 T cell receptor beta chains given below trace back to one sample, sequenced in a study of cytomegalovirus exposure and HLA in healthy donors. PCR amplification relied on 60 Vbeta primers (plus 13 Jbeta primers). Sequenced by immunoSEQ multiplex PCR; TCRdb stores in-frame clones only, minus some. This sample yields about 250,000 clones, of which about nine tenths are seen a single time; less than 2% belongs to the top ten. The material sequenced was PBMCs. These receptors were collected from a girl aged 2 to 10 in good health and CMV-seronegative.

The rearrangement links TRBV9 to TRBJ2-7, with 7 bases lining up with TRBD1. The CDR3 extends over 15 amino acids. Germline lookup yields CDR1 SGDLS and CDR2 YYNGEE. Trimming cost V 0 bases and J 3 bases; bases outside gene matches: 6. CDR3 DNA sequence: TGTGCCAGCAGCGTAGGGCGCCAGGGGGTCTACGAGCAGTACTTC. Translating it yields CASSVGRQGVYEQYF.

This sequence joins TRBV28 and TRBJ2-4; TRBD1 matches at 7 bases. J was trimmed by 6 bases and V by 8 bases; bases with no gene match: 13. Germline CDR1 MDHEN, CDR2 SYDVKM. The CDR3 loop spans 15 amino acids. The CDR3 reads CASEGAGRSGNIQYF. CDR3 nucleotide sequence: TGTGCCAGCGAGGGGGCAGGTCGGTCAGGAAACATTCAGTACTTC.

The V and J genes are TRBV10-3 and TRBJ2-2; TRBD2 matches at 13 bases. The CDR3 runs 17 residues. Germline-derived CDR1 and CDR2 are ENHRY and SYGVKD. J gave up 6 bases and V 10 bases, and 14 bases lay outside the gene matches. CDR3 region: CATKGLAGVVLPGELFF. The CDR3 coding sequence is TGTGCCACCAAAGGACTAGCGGGGGTCGTCCTCCCCGGGGAGCTGTTTTTT.

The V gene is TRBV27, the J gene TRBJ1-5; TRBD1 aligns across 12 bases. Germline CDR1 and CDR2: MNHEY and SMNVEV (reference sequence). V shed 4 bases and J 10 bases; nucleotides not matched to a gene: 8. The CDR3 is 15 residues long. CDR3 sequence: CASSSGTGGFEPQHF. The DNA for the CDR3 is TGTGCCAGCAGTTCGGGGACAGGGGGCTTTGAACCCCAGCATTTT.

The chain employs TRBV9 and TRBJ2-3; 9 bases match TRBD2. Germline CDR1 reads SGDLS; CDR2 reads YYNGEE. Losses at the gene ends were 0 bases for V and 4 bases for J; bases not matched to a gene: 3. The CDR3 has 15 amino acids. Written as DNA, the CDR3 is TGTGCCAGCAGCGTAGGGCCTAGCGGGGCAGATACGCAGTATTTT. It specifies CASSVGPSGADTQYF.

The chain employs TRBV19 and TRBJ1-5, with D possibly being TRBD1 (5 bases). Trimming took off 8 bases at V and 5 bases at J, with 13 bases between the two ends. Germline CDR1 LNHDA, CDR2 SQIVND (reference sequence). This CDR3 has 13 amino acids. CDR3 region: CASRVGGDQPQHF. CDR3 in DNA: TGTGCCAGTCGTGTGGGGGGGGATCAGCCCCAGCATTTT.

CDR3 sequence (DNA): TGTGCCAGCAAGGAGGACAGGGTTGCAGATACGCAGTATTTT. This codes for CASKEDRVADTQYF. The rearrangement links TRBV2 to TRBJ2-3, with 8 bases fitting TRBD1. The CDR3 has 14 amino acids. With V trimmed by 7 bases and J by 4 bases, 7 bases remained unmatched. Germline loops: CDR1 SNHLY, CDR2 FYNNEI.

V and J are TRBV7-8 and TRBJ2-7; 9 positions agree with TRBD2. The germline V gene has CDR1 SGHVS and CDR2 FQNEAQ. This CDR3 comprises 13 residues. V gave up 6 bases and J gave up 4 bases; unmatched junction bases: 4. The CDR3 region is CASRSSGRYEQYF. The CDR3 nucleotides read TGTGCCAGCAGATCCAGCGGGAGGTACGAGCAGTACTTC.